This note documents a single TCR beta chain sequence. The V gene's germline CDR1 is DFQATT and CDR2 SNEGSKA (reference sequence). CDR3 length: 13 residues. The V end lost 3 bases, the J end lost 0 bases, and 8 bases lay between the germline ends. The data originate from a study of patients and donors after allogeneic stem cell transplantation. MiXCR, applied by TCRdb to the RT-PCR reads, yields one record per CDR3 protein. The sample carries approximately 150,000 distinct CDR3 sequences, more than 20% recorded once. This chain uses TRBV20-1 with TRBJ1-1; no reliable D call. The sequence was collected from a human donor who was either an allogeneic HSCT recipient or a stem cell or donor lymphocyte infusion donor (not recorded which). It is not recorded whose cells these are; they may come from a transplant donor. Sequencing was carried out using blood, either unsorted or a sorted T cell fraction (not recorded which). The CDR3 DNA reads TGCAGTGCTAGGGGCAGTCTGAACACTGAAGCTTTCTTT. Translation: CSARGSLNTEAFF.